This T cell receptor beta chain appears in the sequencing data of a study of long-term antiretroviral therapy in people with HIV. Whole-study context: Of all samples, the earliest predate the 2015 immediate-ART recommendation by about a decade.

The CDR3 loop spans 14 amino acids. V gave up 4 bases and J gave up 0 bases, with 10 bases separating them. Germline V gene lookup returns CDR1 SGHVS and CDR2 FQNEAQ. The samples comprised 1-10 million cryopreserved PBMC ahead of DNA extraction. It was version v3.0 of the immunoSEQ assay that was run at survey level. Per sample, sequencing targeted roughly 40,000-55,000 T-cell genomes. Libraries were prepared by immunoSEQ multiplex PCR; TCRdb keeps only in-frame clonotypes and omits some of them. Of tens of thousands of clones in the sample, approximately 86% were seen once. Source: unsorted PBMCs, taken approximately 4.5 years after starting antiretroviral therapy. The TCR sequence derives from a man younger than 40 with HIV. The genes are TRBV7-8 and TRBJ2-7; possibly TRBD1 or TRBD2 for D (5 bases each). CDR3 sequence: CASSSRDGSYEQYF. DNA of the CDR3: TGTGCCAGCAGCTCTCGGGACGGCTCCTACGAGCAGTACTTC.